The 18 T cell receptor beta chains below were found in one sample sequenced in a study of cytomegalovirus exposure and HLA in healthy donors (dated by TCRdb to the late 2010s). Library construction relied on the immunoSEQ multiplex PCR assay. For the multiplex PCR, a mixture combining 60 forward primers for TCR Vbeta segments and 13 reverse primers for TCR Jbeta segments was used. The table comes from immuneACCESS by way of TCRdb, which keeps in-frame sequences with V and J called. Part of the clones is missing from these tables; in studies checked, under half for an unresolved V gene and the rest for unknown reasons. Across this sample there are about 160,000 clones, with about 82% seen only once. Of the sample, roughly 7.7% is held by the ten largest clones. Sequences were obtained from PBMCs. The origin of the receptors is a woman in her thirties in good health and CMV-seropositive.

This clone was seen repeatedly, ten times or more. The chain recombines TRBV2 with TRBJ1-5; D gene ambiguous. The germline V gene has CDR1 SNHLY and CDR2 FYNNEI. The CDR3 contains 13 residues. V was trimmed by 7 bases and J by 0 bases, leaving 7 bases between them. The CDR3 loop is CASKRDSNQPQHF. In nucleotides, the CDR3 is TGTGCCAGCAAGAGGGATAGCAATCAGCCCCAGCATTTT.

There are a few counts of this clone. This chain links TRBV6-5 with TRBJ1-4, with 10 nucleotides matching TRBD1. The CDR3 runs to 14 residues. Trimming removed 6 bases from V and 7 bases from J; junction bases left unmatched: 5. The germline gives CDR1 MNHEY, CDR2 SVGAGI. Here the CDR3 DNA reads TGTGCCAGCAGCAGGACAGGGGGTACTGAAAAACTGTTTTTT. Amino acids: CASSRTGGTEKLFF.

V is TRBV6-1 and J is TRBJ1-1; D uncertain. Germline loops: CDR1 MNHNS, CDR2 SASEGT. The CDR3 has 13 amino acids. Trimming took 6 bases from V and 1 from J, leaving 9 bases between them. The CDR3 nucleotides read TGTGCCAGCAGCCCGAGTCAGAACACTGAAGCTTTCTTT. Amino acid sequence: CASSPSQNTEAFF.

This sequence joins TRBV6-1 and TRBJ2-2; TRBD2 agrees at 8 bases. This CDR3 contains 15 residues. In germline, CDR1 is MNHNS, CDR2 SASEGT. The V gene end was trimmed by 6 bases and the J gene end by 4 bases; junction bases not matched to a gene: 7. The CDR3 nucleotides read TGTGCCAGCAGGGCTGGACTAGCAGGCACCGGGGAGCTGTTTTTT. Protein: CASRAGLAGTGELFF.

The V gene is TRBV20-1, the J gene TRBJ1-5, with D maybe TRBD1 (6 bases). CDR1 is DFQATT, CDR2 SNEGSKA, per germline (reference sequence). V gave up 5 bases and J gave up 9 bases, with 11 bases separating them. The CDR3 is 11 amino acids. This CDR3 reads CSAQGGGPQHF. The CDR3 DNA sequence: TGCAGTGCTCAGGGAGGGGGGCCCCAGCATTTT.

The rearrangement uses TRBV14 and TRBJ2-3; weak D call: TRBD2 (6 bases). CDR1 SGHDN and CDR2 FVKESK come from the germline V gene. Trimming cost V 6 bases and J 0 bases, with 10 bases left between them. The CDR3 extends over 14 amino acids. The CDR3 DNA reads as TGTGCCAGCAGTCTGGGACTGAGCACAGATACGCAGTATTTT. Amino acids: CASSLGLSTDTQYF.

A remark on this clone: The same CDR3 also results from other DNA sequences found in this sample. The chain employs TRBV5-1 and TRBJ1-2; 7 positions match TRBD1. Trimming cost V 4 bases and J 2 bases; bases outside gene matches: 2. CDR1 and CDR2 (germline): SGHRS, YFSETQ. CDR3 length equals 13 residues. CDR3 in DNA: TGCGCCAGCAGCCTACAGGGGAACTATGGCTACACCTTC. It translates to CASSLQGNYGYTF.

CDR3 region: CASSPNRDSPWFYEQYF. In DNA form, the CDR3 reads TGTGCCAGCAGCCCGAACAGGGATTCCCCTTGGTTTTACGAGCAGTACTTC. V is TRBV5-8 and J is TRBJ2-7; a weak D match, TRBD1 (6 bases). Germline CDR1 reads SGHTS; CDR2 reads YDEGEE. V was shortened by 4 bases and J by 4 bases, with 24 bases between the two germline ends. The CDR3 loop spans 17 amino acids.

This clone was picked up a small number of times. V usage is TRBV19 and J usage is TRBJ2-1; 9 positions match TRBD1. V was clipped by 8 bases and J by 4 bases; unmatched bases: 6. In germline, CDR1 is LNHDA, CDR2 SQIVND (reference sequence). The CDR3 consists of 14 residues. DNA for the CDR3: TGTGCCAGTTCACAGGGGGCAAGTTACAATGAGCAGTTCTTC. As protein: CASSQGASYNEQFF.

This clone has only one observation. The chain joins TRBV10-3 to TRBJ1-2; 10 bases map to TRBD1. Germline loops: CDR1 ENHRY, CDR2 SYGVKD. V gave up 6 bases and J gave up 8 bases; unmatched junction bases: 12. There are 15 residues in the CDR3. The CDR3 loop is CAIRTLTGTGEGYTF. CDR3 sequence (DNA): TGTGCCATCAGGACCTTAACCGGGACAGGGGAGGGCTACACCTTC.

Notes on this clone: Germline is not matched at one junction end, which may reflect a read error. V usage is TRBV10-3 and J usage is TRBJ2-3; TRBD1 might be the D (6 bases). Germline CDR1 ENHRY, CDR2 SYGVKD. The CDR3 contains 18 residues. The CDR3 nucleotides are TGTACCATCAGTGAGTCGATAGGTGGGGGCAGCAGAGAAGATACGCAGTATTTT. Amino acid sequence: CTISESIGGGSREDTQYF.

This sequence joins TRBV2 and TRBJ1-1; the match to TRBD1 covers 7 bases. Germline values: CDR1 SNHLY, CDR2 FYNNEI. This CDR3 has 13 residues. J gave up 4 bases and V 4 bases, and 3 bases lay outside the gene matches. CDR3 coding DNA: TGTGCCAGCAGTGGGGCAGGGGGCACTGAAGCTTTCTTT. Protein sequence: CASSGAGGTEAFF.

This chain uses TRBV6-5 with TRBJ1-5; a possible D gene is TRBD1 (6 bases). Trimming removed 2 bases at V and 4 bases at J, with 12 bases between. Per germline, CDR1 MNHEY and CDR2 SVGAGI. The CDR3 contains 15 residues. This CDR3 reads CASSYATGANQPQHF. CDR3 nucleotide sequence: TGTGCCAGCAGTTACGCGACAGGAGCAAATCAGCCCCAGCATTTT.

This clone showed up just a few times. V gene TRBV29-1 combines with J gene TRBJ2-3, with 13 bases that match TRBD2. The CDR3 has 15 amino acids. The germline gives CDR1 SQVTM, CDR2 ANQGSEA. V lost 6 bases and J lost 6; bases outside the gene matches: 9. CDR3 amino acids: CSVVTSGGPADTQYF. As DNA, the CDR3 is TGCAGCGTAGTGACTAGCGGGGGGCCTGCCGATACGCAGTATTTT.

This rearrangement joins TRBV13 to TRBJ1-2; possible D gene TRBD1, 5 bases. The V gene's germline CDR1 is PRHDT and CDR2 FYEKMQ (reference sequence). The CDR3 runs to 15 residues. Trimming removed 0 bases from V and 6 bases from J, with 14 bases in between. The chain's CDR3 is CASSLGGRSANGYTF. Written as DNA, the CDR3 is TGTGCCAGCAGCTTAGGGGGGCGGTCGGCAAATGGCTACACCTTC.

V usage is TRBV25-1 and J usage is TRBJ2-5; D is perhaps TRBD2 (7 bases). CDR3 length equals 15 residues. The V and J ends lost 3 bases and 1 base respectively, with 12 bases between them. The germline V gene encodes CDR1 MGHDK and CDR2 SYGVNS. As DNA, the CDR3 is TGTGCCAGCAGTGACCCCGGGGGGCCCCAAGAGACCCAGTACTTC. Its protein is CASSDPGGPQETQYF.

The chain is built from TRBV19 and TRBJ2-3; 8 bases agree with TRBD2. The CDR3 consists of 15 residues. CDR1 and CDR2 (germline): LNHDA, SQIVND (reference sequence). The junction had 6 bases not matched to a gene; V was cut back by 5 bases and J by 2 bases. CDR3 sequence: CASSLGAGATDTQYF. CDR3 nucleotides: TGTGCCAGTAGTTTAGGAGCGGGGGCCACAGATACGCAGTATTTT. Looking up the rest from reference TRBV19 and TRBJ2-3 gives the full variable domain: DGGITQSPKYLFRKEGQNVTLSCEQNLNHDAMYWYRQDPGQGLRLIYYSQIVNDFQKGDIAEGYSVSREKKESFPLTVTSAQKNPTAFYLCASSLGAGATDTQYFGPGTRLTVL.

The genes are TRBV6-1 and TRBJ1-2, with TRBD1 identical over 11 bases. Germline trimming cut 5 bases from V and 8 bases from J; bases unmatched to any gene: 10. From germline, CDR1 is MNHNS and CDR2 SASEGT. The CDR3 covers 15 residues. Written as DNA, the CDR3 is TGTGCCAGCAGTCGGACAGGGGGCCCGAATGGGGGCTACACCTTC. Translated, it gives CASSRTGGPNGGYTF.